Included here is one T cell receptor (beta chain) sequence, with context. The sample comes from a study of blood T cell repertoires in COVID-19. About the study: Material from acute and convalescent COVID-19 was sourced from the United States, Italy and Spain. T cells, B-cell-depleted T cells, or PBMCs provided the cDNA or gDNA that served as material.

The V gene's germline CDR1 is SEHNR and CDR2 FQNEAQ (reference sequence). CDR3 length: 13 residues. V lost 3 bases to trimming and J lost 6 bases, with 12 bases between them. In the study's own analysis: Reference gene primer amplification gave estimated nucleated cell counts. The assay was immunoSEQ multiplex PCR, and TCRdb's table has in-frame clones only and misses some. V, J and clone size are taken as reported in that table, and D and trimming were inferred from the DNA itself. Altogether 100,000 to 150,000 clones are present, more than 60% being singletons, with the ten largest covering 1.5% to 2%.

The sequenced sample consisted of peripheral blood. The source of this sequence is a woman in her sixties or seventies with acute or convalescent COVID-19. The chain couples TRBV7-9 to TRBJ2-7, with D unclear. The DNA for the CDR3 is TGTGCCAGCAGCTTCCAGGCAGGTCTCGAGCAGTACTTC. This gives the protein CASSFQAGLEQYF.